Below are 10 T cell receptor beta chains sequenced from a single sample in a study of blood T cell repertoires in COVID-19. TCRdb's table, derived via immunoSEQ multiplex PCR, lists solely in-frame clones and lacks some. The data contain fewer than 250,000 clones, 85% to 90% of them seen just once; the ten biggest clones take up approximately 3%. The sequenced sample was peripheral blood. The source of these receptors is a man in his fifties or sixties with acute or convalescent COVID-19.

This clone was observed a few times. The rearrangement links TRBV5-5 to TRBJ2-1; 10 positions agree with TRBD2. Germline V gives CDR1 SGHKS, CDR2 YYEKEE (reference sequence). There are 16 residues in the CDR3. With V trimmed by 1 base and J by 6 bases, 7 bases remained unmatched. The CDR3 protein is CASSLYRLAGVNEQFF. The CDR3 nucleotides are TGTGCCAGCAGCTTGTACCGGCTAGCGGGGGTCAATGAGCAGTTCTTC.

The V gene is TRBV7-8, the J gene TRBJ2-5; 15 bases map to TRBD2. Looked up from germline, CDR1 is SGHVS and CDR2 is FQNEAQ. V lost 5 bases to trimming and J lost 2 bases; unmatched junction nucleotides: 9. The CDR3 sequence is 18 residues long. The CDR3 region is CASSDKWGTSGGQETQYF. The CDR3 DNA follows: TGTGCCAGCAGCGATAAATGGGGGACTAGCGGGGGGCAAGAGACCCAGTACTTC.

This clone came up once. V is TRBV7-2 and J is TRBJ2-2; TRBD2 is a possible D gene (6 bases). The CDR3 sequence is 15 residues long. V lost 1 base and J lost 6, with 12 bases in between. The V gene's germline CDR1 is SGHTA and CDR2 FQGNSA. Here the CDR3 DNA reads TGTGCCAGCAGCTTAGTCGGACTAATAGCCGGGGAGCTGTTTTTT. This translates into CASSLVGLIAGELFF. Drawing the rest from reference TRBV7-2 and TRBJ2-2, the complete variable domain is GAGVSQSPSNKVTEKGKDVELRCDPISGHTALYWYRQSLGQGLEFLIYFQGNSAPDKSGLPSDRFSAERTGGSVSTLTIQRTQQEDSAVYLCASSLVGLIAGELFFGEGSRLTVL.

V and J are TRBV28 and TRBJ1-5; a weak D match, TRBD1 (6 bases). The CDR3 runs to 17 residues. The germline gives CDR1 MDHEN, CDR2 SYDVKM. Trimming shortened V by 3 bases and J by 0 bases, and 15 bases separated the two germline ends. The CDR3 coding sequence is TGTGCCAGCAGTTTGGTCAGGGGCCCCCTTAGCAATCAGCCCCAGCATTTT. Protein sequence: CASSLVRGPLSNQPQHF.

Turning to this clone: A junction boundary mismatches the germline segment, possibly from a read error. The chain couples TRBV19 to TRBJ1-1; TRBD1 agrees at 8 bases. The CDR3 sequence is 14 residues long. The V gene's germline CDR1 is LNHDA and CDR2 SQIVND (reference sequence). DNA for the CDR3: TGTGCCAGTAGTCTAGACAGGGGTAACACTGAAGCTTTCTTT. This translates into CASSLDRGNTEAFF. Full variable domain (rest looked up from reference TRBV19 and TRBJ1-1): DGGITQSPKYLFRKEGQNVTLSCEQNLNHDAMYWYRQDPGQGLRLIYYSQIVNDFQKGDIAEGYSVSREKKESFPLTVTSAQKNPTAFYLCASSLDRGNTEAFFGQGTRLTVV.

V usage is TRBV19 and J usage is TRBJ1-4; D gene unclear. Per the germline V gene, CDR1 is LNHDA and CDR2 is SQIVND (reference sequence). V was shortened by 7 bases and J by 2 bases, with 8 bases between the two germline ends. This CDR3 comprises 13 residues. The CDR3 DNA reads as TGTGCCAGTAACCCAGGTACTAATGAAAAACTGTTTTTT. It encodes CASNPGTNEKLFF.

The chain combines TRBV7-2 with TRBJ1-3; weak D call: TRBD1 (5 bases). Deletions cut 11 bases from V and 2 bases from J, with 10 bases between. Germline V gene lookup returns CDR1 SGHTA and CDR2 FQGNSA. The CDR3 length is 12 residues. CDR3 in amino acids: CAGGTPGNTIYF. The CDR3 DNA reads TGTGCCGGCGGGACCCCTGGAAACACCATATATTTT.

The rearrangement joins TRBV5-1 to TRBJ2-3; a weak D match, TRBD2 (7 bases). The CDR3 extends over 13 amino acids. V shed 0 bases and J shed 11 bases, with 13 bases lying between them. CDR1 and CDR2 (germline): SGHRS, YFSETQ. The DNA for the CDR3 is TGCGCCAGCAGCTTGGTGGGGGGGCGCGAGCAGTATTTT. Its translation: CASSLVGGREQYF. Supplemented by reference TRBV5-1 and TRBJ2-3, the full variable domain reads KAGVTQTPRYLIKTRGQQVTLSCSPISGHRSVSWYQQTPGQGLQFLFEYFSETQRNKGNFPGRFSGRQFSNSRSEMNVSTLELGDSALYLCASSLVGGREQYFGPGTRLTVL.

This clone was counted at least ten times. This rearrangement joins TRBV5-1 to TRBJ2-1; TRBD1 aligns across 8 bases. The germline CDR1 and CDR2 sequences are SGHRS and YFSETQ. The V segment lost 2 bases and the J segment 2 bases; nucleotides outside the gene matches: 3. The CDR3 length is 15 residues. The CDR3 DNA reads TGCGCCAGCAGCTTCACACAGGGGGCCTACAATGAGCAGTTCTTC. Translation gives CASSFTQGAYNEQFF.

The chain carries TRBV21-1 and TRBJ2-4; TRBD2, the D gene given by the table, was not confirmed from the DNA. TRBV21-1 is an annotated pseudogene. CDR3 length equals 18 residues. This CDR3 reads CASNPSPLRDSAKNIQYF. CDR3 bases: TGTGCCAGCAACCCTTCCCCCCTTCGGGATTCAGCCAAAAACATTCAGTACTTC.